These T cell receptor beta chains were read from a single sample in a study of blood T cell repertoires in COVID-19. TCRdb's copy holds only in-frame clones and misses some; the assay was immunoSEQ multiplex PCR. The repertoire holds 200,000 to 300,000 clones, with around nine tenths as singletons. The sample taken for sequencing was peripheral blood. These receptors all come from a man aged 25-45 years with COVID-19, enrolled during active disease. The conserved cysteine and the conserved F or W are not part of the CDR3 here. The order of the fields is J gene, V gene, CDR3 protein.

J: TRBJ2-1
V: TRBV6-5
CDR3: ASSLLWERGNEQF

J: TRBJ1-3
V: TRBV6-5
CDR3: ASSSTAGNTIY

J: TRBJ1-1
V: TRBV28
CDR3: ASSLSQNPPEAF

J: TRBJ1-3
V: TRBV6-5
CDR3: ASTEGGGGRNTIY

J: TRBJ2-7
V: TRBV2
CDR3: ASRGGQYEQY

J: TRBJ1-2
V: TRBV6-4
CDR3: ATQLRVGGLILLYGYT

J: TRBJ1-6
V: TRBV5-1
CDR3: ASSNDGQDNSPLH

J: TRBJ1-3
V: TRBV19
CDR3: ASSIRDSGNTIY

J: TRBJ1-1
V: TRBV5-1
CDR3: ASSFAGGGDTEAF

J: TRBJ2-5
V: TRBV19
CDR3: ASSKGLAVSETQY

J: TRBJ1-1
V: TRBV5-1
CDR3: ASSLVGQGDTEAF

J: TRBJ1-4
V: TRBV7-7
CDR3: ASSLELGTGAKLF

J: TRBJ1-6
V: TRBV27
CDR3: ASSTYSGTSGSPLH

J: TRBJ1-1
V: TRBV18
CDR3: ASSPRDKNTEAF

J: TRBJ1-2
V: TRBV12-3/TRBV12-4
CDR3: ASSYGGGGYT

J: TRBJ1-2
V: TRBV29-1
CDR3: SVDNLKNYGYT

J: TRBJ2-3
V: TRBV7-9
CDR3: ASSLAHSNTDTQY

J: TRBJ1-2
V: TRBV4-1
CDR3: ASSQVLPGSNYGYT

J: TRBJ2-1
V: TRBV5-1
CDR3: ASSLEGQGRWQF

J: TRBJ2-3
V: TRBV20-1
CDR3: SVAPSAQY

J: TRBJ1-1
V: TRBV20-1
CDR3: SASSPGGTEAF

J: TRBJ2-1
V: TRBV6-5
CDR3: ASKRGTAPNEQF

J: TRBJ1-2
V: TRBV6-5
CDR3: ASSYDRSYYGYT

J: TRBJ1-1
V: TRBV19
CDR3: ASSIGRDGAF

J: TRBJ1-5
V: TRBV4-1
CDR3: ASSQDRSPLENQPQH

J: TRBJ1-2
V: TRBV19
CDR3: ASSMVTGGGGYT

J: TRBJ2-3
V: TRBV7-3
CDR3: ASSLSPGGLSADTQY

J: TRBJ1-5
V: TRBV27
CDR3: ASSLLGAWQPQH

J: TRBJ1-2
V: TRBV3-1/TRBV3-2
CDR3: ASSQGGTAYGYT

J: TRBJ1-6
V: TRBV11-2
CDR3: ASSPVGTGGNSPLH

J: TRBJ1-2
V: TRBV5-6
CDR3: ASSFQGVGGYT

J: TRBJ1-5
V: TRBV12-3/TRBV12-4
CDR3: ASRVDNQPQH

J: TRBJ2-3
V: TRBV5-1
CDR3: ASSLLAGGSTDTQY

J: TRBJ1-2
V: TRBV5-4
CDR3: ASSSEDRGDGYT

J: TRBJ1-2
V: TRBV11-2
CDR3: ASSLDSENYGYT

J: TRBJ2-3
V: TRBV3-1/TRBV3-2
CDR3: ASSHHSGGASNTQY

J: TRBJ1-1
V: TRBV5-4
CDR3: ASSPRGRDSTEAF

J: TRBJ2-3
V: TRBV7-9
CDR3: ASIIGTQY

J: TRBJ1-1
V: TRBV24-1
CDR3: ATSDPGGSAF

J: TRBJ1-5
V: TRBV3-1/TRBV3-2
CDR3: ASSQDMADRPQH

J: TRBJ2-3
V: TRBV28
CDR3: ASSLADRGNGDTQY

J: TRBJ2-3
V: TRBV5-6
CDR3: ASSQTTGVTDTQY

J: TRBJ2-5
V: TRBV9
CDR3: ASSLAGGLQETQY